Listed below are T cell receptor beta chains from one sample, sequenced in a study of blood T cell repertoires in COVID-19. Clones were sequenced by immunoSEQ multiplex PCR, and TCRdb holds only the in-frame ones, with some missing. The sample carries around 79,000 clones, about nine tenths recorded once. What was sequenced was peripheral blood. These receptors all stem from a human donor in a cohort sampled during active COVID-19. Both conserved end residues are part of each CDR3. Each record gives: D gene, clone size, V gene, CDR3 length, J gene, CDR3 DNA, CDR3 protein. The D gene is left open where the match is weak. Size values are once, few and many counts, or a class for expanded clones, and some rows have none.

NA	NA	TRBV19	15	TRBJ1-4	TGTGCCACCCGCCCCCCCCCGGCAACTAATGAGAAACTGTTTTTT	CATRPPPATNEKLFF
NA	NA	TRBV10-3	15	TRBJ1-1	TGTGCCATCAGTGCTACCCGGGACACAGCAACTGAAGCTTTCTTT	CAISATRDTATEAFF
TRBD2	once	TRBV4-1	15	TRBJ2-3	TGCGCCAGCAGCCCCCAGCGGGATAGGTCAGATACGCAGTATTTT	CASSPQRDRSDTQYF
TRBD1	few	TRBV7-9	16	TRBJ1-5	TGTGCCAGCAGCTCAACCCAGGGGGCGCCTGGTCAGCCCCAGCATTTT	CASSSTQGAPGQPQHF
TRBD1	few	TRBV3-1/TRBV3-2	17	TRBJ1-5	TGTGCCAGCAGCCAAGCCGGGACAGGGGGTTTCAATCAGCCCCAGCATTTT	CASSQAGTGGFNQPQHF
NA	once	TRBV5-1	15	TRBJ2-2	TGCGCCAGCAGCCGAAGGGACGGGAGAACCGGGGAGCTGTTTTTT	CASSRRDGRTGELFF
TRBD2	NA	TRBV5-1	19	TRBJ2-1	TGCGCCAGCAGCTTGGATGGGACTAGCGGAAAGAGCTCCTACAATGAGCAGTTCTTC	CASSLDGTSGKSSYNEQFF
NA	NA	TRBV5-4	16	TRBJ1-1	TGTGCCAGCAGCTTGGTAGGAGGGGTCCCGGACACTGAAGCTTTCTTT	CASSLVGGVPDTEAFF
TRBD1	NA	TRBV12-3/TRBV12-4	12	TRBJ1-1	TGTGCCAGCAGCACGGGACAGATTGAAGCTTTCTTT	CASSTGQIEAFF
NA	NA	TRBV6-1	15	TRBJ2-3	TGTGCCAGCAGTGAAACCGGGACTTACACAGATACGCAGTATTTT	CASSETGTYTDTQYF
NA	NA	TRBV2	15	TRBJ1-2	TGTGCCAGCAAGACCCTGTCAGGGGTCGGATATGGCTACACCTTC	CASKTLSGVGYGYTF
TRBD1	NA	TRBV6-5	12	TRBJ1-2	TGTGCCACTAGACAGGGAGACTATGGCTACACCTTC	CATRQGDYGYTF
NA	NA	TRBV5-1	12	TRBJ2-7	TGCGCCAGCAGCTTGAACACCTACGAGCAGTACTTC	CASSLNTYEQYF
TRBD1	few	TRBV4-1	14	TRBJ2-1	TGCGCCAGCAGCCAGAGGACAGGGACTTATGAGCAGTTCTTC	CASSQRTGTYEQFF
TRBD1	NA	TRBV6-1	16	TRBJ2-3	TGTGCCAGCAGTGCCCAACAGGGGGGAAGCACAGATACGCAGTATTTT	CASSAQQGGSTDTQYF